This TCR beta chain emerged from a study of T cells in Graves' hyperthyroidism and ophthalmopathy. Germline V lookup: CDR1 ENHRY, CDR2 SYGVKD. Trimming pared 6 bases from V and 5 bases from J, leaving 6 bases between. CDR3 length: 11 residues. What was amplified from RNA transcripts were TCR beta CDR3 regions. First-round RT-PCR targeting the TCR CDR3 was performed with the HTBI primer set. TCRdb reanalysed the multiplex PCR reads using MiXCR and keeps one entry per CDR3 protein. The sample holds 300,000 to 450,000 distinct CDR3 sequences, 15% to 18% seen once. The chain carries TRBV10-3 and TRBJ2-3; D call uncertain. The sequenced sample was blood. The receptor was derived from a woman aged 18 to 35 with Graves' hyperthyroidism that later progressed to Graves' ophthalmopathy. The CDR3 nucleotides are TGTGCCATCAGGTCGAGAGATACGCAGTATTTT. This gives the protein CAIRSRDTQYF.